The 13 T cell receptor beta chains below were found in one sample sequenced in a study of regulatory T cells in long-lasting Graves disease. Time point indicated: newly diagnosed GD, antithyroid drugs for less than 3 months. Construction of the TCR library relied on RNA isolated from PBMCs. Construction of the TCR beta libraries employed iRepertoire HTBI primers in conjunction with Arm-PCR of CDR3 regions. Each CDR3 protein is one row after TCRdb ran MiXCR on the multiplex PCR reads. The data show over 200,000 distinct CDR3 sequences, roughly 18% seen once. Separately, the same data were catalogued under a study of T cells in Graves' hyperthyroidism and ophthalmopathy.

The sequencing here drew on peripheral blood mononuclear cells (PBMCs), taken at new diagnosis, from a patient treated with antithyroid drugs. These receptors were taken from a woman aged 25 to 39 with Graves disease.

This clonotype was seen only a few times. The chain is built from TRBV4-1 and TRBJ1-6, with 8 bases matching TRBD1. The V segment lost 4 bases and the J segment 0 bases; nucleotides outside the gene matches: 14. Germline loops: CDR1 MGHRA, CDR2 YSYEKL. This CDR3 contains 20 residues. The CDR3 reads CASSLQPMRQGISYNSPLHF. The CDR3 DNA reads TGCGCCAGCAGCCTCCAACCGATGAGACAGGGGATCTCCTATAATTCACCCCTCCACTTT.

This clonotype was detected many times. The CDR3 loop reads CASSVSLGYEQYF. Here the CDR3 DNA reads TGTGCCAGCAGCGTTAGTCTCGGCTACGAGCAGTACTTC. This chain links TRBV9 with TRBJ2-7; D unclear. Germline CDR1 and CDR2: SGDLS and YYNGEE. The V gene lost 2 bases and the J gene lost 3 bases, with 9 bases spanning the gap. The CDR3 runs 13 residues.

The V call is TRBV6-2 or TRBV6-3, the J call TRBJ2-7; 12 bases are a match to TRBD2. The trim removed 5 bases at V and 5 bases at J, leaving 7 bases unmatched. Germline V gene lookup returns CDR1 MNHEY and CDR2 SVGEGT. This CDR3 contains 15 residues. Written as DNA, the CDR3 is TGTGCCAGCAGTACTCTAGCGGGGGGGCCCCACGAGCAGTACTTC. Encoded protein: CASSTLAGGPHEQYF.

This clonotype was recorded many times. V usage is TRBV5-1 and J usage is TRBJ2-6; D is ambiguous. Germline CDR1 is SGHRS and CDR2 is YFSETQ. This CDR3 contains 13 residues. V was trimmed by 2 bases and J by 4 bases, leaving 4 bases between them. The CDR3 nucleotides are TGCGCCAGCAGCTTTGGCGGGGCCAACGTCCTGACTTTC. It encodes CASSFGGANVLTF.

As concerns this clonotype: This may be a read error, as it is one base from a much larger clone. The CDR3 ends on some other residue instead of the conserved phenylalanine or tryptophan, so this is likely a read error. The J gene is TRBJ1-5, the V gene TRBV5-1; maybe TRBD1 (6 bases). CDR1 is SGHRS and CDR2 is YFSETQ in the germline V gene. The CDR3 runs 15 residues. Trimming removed 4 bases from V and 2 bases from J, with 13 bases in between. The chain's CDR3 is CASSATDSRNQPQHL. The CDR3 region has the DNA TGCGCCAGCAGCGCCACGGACAGCCGCAATCAGCCCCAGCATCTT.

This clonotype was seen many times. The chain uses TRBV7-2 and TRBJ1-6, with 9 bases that match TRBD1. J lost 9 bases, V lost 7 bases, and 4 bases had no gene match. This CDR3 is 13 amino acids long. CDR1 and CDR2 (germline): SGHTA, FQGNSA. CDR3: CASILDRGSPLHF. For the CDR3, the DNA is TGTGCCAGCATCCTGGACAGGGGTTCACCCCTCCACTTT.

In this sample, this clonotype turned up many times. The genes are TRBV7-2 and TRBJ2-7, with 9 bases matching TRBD1. CDR1 SGHTA and CDR2 FQGNSA come from the germline V gene. Unmatched junction bases numbered 4, after V lost 2 bases and J lost 5 bases. This CDR3 has 14 residues. As DNA, the CDR3 is TGTGCCAGCAGCTTAACAGGGGGCGCGAACGAGCAGTACTTC. Translation gives CASSLTGGANEQYF.

This clonotype was recorded many times. The rearrangement links TRBV5-1 to TRBJ1-4, with a weak D call TRBD1 (6 bases). V lost 3 bases and J 10 bases, leaving 19 bases between the germline ends. The V gene's germline CDR1 is SGHRS and CDR2 YFSETQ. This CDR3 comprises 15 residues. This CDR3 is CASSSGDKESGKLFF. In nucleotides, the CDR3 is TGCGCCAGCAGCTCAGGGGACAAGGAAAGTGGAAAACTGTTTTTT.

In its sample, this clonotype was seen many times. This chain connects TRBV20-1 to TRBJ2-2; possible D gene TRBD1, 6 bases. The CDR3 has 13 amino acids. Germline V CDR1 and CDR2: DFQATT, SNEGSKA (reference sequence). Trimming removed 6 bases from V and 1 base from J, with 9 bases in between. CDR3 residues: CSAKQGNTGELFF. The DNA for the CDR3 is TGCAGTGCAAAACAGGGGAACACCGGGGAGCTGTTTTTT.

This clonotype showed up many times. The chain uses TRBV2 and TRBJ1-6; D not resolved. Trimming removed 2 bases from V and 15 bases from J, with 20 bases in between. Germline V gene lookup returns CDR1 SNHLY and CDR2 FYNNEI. This CDR3 region has 15 residues. For the CDR3, the DNA is TGTGCCAGCAGTGAATCACACTCCGTCTCAACACACCTCCACTTT. Translation gives CASSESHSVSTHLHF. Drawing the rest from reference TRBV2 and TRBJ1-6, the complete variable domain is EPEVTQTPSHQVTQMGQEVILRCVPISNHLYFYWYRQILGQKVEFLVSFYNNEISEKSEIFDDQFSVERPDGSNFTLKIRSTKLEDSAMYFCASSESHSVSTHLHFGNGTRLTVT.

This clonotype was observed at least ten times. The chain's CDR3 is CASSMGSTGGLHEQFF. The CDR3 DNA reads TGTGCCAGTAGTATGGGATCGACAGGGGGCTTGCATGAGCAGTTCTTC. The rearrangement joins TRBV19 to TRBJ2-1; TRBD1 aligns across 10 bases. V was pared by 3 bases and J by 8 bases, with 10 bases of the junction left unmatched. CDR1 LNHDA and CDR2 SQIVND come from the germline V gene (reference sequence). This CDR3 is 16 amino acids long.

This clonotype has at least ten counts. The genes are TRBV12-3 or TRBV12-4 and TRBJ1-2; D not resolved. V lost 5 bases and J 8 bases, leaving 15 bases between the germline ends. The CDR3 extends over 13 amino acids. The CDR3 coding sequence is TGTGCCAGCAGTCCCAGTGGGGTCGGCGGCTACACCTTC. Its translation: CASSPSGVGGYTF.

This chain connects TRBV5-1 to TRBJ2-1; D assignment may be TRBD1 or TRBD2 (6 bases each). The length of the CDR3 is 13 residues. Per the germline V gene, CDR1 is SGHRS and CDR2 is YFSETQ. The V end was cut by 2 bases, the J end by 7 bases, with 10 bases between. The DNA for the CDR3 is TGCGCCAGCAGCTTTACGGGGGCTAATGAGCAGTTCTTC. Protein: CASSFTGANEQFF.